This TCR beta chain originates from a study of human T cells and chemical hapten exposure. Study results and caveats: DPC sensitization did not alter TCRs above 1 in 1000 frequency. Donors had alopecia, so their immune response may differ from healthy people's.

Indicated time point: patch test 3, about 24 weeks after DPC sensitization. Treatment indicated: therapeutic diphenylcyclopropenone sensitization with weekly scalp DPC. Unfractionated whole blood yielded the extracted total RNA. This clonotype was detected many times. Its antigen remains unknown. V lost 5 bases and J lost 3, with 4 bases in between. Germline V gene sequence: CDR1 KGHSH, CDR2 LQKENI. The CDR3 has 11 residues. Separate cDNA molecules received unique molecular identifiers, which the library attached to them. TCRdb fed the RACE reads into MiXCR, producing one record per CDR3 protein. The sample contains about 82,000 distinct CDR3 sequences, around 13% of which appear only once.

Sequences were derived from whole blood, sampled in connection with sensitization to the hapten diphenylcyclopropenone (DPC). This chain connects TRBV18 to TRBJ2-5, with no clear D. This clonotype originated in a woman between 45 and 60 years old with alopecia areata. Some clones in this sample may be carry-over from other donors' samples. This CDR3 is CASSSKETQYF. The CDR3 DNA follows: TGTGCCAGCTCATCAAAAGAGACCCAGTACTTC.